This T cell receptor beta chain comes out of a study of blood T cell repertoires in COVID-19. V was pared by 5 bases and J by 2 bases, with 9 bases of the junction left unmatched. There are 16 residues in the CDR3. Per germline, CDR1 KGHDR and CDR2 SFDVKD. Participants spanned ages about 18 to 89 years and resided in roughly 22 US areas. The data were produced by immunoSEQ multiplex PCR, yet TCRdb's version contains in-frame clones alone and is incomplete. The sample shows a few hundred thousand clones, roughly nine tenths of them seen only once. The sequencing input was PBMCs or T cells enriched from blood (not recorded which). The chain uses TRBV24-1 and TRBJ2-5; TRBD2 agrees at 8 bases. The clonotype comes from a woman in her thirties or forties who had been exposed to COVID-19. The CDR3 nucleotides read TGTGCCACCAGTGCCCCGCTAGCGGGTCAACAAGAGACCCAGTACTTC. It translates to CATSAPLAGQQETQYF.